The 10 T cell receptor beta chains in this list originate from one sample, sequenced in a study of cytomegalovirus exposure and HLA in healthy donors. The PCR contained 60 Vbeta and 13 Jbeta primers. The method was immunoSEQ multiplex PCR; TCRdb's version includes in-frame clones alone and lacks a portion of them. The profile shows approximately 140,000 clones, around 81% of them singletons. The material sequenced was PBMCs. All receptors derive from a male donor in good health and CMV-seronegative.

CDR3 in amino acids: CATSRLGTGGKRQETQYF. CDR3 DNA sequence: TGTGCCACCAGCCGGCTAGGGACAGGGGGCAAGAGGCAAGAGACCCAGTACTTC. J is TRBJ2-5 and V is TRBV15; 12 bases agree with TRBD1. Looked up from germline, CDR1 is LNHNV and CDR2 is YYDKDF (reference sequence). Germline trimming cut 5 bases from V and 2 bases from J; bases unmatched to any gene: 12. The CDR3 extends over 18 amino acids.

The chain links TRBV7-2 to TRBJ2-7; maybe TRBD2 (5 bases). Germline loops: CDR1 SGHTA, CDR2 FQGNSA. The CDR3 has 12 residues. V shed 6 bases and J shed 7 bases, with 13 bases lying between them. CDR3 DNA sequence: TGTGCCAGCAGTTTGGACTTGAATGAGCAGTACTTC. This sequence encodes CASSLDLNEQYF.

The CDR3 here is CASSLDWAGSTDTQYF. As DNA, the CDR3 is TGTGCCAGCAGTTTAGATTGGGCAGGGAGCACAGATACGCAGTATTTT. V usage is TRBV27 and J usage is TRBJ2-3, with a weak D call TRBD1 (5 bases). The CDR3 spans 16 residues. V gave up 2 bases and J gave up 0 bases, with 12 bases separating them. Germline-derived CDR1 and CDR2 are MNHEY and SMNVEV (reference sequence).

This sequence joins TRBV10-3 and TRBJ2-7; 11 nucleotides agree with TRBD1. With 6 bases clipped from V and 3 bases from J, the junction kept 4 bases outside the gene matches. The CDR3 has 14 residues. The germline CDR1 and CDR2 sequences are ENHRY and SYGVKD. The CDR3 coding sequence is TGTGCCATCAGCCGGGACAGGGGGAACTACGAGCAGTACTTC. This encodes CAISRDRGNYEQYF.

This clone was seen more than once but under ten times. The chain has TRBV9 and TRBJ2-3; 7 bases match TRBD1. The CDR3 consists of 16 residues. Germline CDR1 SGDLS, CDR2 YYNGEE. With V trimmed by 1 base and J by 0 bases, 5 bases remained unmatched. CDR3 region: CASSVLGQISTDTQYF. The CDR3 DNA reads as TGTGCCAGCAGCGTACTGGGACAGATTAGCACAGATACGCAGTATTTT. Combining the CDR3 with reference TRBV9 and TRBJ2-3 gives the whole variable domain DSGVTQTPKHLITATGQRVTLRCSPRSGDLSVYWYQQSLDQGLQFLIQYYNGEERAKGNILERFSAQQFPDLHSELNLSSLELGDSALYFCASSVLGQISTDTQYFGPGTRLTVL.

This clone came up once. The genes are TRBV2 and TRBJ1-3, with TRBD1 matching 10 bases. V gave up 4 bases and J gave up 2 bases; unmatched junction bases: 8. The CDR3 is 17 amino acids. Germline assignment: CDR1 SNHLY and CDR2 FYNNEI. As DNA, the CDR3 is TGTGCCAGCAGTGCCCCGGGACAGGGGATCGCTGGAAACACCATATATTTT. Its protein is CASSAPGQGIAGNTIYF.

The CDR3 sequence is CASSPPFGQGIPEAFF. DNA for the CDR3: TGTGCCAGCTCACCACCGTTCGGACAGGGGATCCCTGAAGCTTTCTTT. The chain couples TRBV18 to TRBJ1-1, with TRBD1 identical over 9 bases. Looked up from germline, CDR1 is KGHSH and CDR2 is LQKENI. The CDR3 consists of 16 residues. J gave up 6 bases and V 0 bases, and 8 bases lay outside the gene matches.

CDR3 coding DNA: TGTGCCAGTAGTCTCCAGTATGGCTACACCTTC. It translates to CASSLQYGYTF. The rearrangement links TRBV19 to TRBJ1-2; D call uncertain. The length of the CDR3 is 11 residues. From germline, CDR1 is LNHDA and CDR2 SQIVND (reference sequence). Deletions cut 5 bases from V and 5 bases from J, with 6 bases between.

The V call is TRBV9, the J call TRBJ1-3; D may be TRBD1 (6 bases). The CDR3 is made up of 15 amino acids. CDR1 is SGDLS and CDR2 is YYNGEE in the germline V gene. Trimming took off 1 base at V and 2 bases at J, with 10 bases between the two ends. The CDR3 here is CASSVSGTTGNTIYF. DNA of the CDR3: TGTGCCAGCAGCGTATCCGGGACAACTGGAAACACCATATATTTT.

This chain uses TRBV4-2 with TRBJ1-4, with 9 bases fitting TRBD1. The V gene end was trimmed by 1 base and the J gene end by 7 bases; junction bases not matched to a gene: 7. This CDR3 region has 16 residues. CDR1 LGHNA and CDR2 YNFKEQ come from the germline V gene. The DNA for the CDR3 is TGTGCCAGCAGCCAAGTGGGGACAGGGCGTAGTGAAAAACTGTTTTTT. The encoded protein is CASSQVGTGRSEKLFF.